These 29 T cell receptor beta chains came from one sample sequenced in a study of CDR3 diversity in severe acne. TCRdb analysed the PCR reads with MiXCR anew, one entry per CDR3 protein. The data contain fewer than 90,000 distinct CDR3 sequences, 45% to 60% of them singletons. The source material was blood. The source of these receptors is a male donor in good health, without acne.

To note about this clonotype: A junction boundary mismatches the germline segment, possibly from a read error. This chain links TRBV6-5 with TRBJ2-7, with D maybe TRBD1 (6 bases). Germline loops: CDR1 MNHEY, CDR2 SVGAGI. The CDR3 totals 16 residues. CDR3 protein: CASSYTPRDKGYEQYF. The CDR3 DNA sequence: TGCGCCAGCAGTTACACTCCCCGGGACAAAGGTTACGAGCAGTACTTC.

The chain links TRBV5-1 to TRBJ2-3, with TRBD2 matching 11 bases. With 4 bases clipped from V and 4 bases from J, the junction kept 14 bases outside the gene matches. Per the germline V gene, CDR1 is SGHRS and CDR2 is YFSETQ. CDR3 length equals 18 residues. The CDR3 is CASSTITGLAGGPDTQYF. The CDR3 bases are TGCGCCAGCAGCACAATCACGGGGCTAGCGGGAGGCCCAGATACGCAGTATTTT.

In DNA form, the CDR3 reads TGTGCCAGCAGCCTGGACACGAACACTGAAGCTTTCTTT. As protein: CASSLDTNTEAFF. The chain employs TRBV7-9 and TRBJ1-1, with a weak D call TRBD1 (5 bases). The CDR3 loop spans 13 amino acids. Per germline, CDR1 SEHNR and CDR2 FQNEAQ (reference sequence). V was clipped by 5 bases and J by 1 base, with 8 bases between them.

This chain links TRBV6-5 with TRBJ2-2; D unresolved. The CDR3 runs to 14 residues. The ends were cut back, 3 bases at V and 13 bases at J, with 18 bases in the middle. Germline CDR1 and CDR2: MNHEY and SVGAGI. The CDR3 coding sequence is TGTGCCAGCAGTTATGCGCAGACACAACTATGGCTGTTTTTT. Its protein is CASSYAQTQLWLFF.

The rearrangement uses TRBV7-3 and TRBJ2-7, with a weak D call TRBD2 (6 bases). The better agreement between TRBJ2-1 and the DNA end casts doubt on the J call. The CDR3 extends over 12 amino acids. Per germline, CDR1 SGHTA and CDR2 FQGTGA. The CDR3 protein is CASSGRHNEQFF. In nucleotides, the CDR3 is TGTGCCAGCAGCGGGAGGCATAATGAGCAGTTCTTC.

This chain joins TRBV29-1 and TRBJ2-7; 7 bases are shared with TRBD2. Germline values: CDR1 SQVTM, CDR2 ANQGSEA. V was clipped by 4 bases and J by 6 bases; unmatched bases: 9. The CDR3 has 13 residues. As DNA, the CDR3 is TGCAGCGTTGCTGGGAGGGGACGGGGCGAGCAGTACTTC. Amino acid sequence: CSVAGRGRGEQYF.

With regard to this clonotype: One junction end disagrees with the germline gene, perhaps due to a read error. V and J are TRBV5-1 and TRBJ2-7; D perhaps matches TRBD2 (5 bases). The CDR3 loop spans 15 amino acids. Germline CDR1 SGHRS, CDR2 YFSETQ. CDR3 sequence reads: CASSLGTVNTGELYF. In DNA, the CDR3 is TGCGCCAGCAGCTTGGGCACGGTGAACACCGGGGAGCTGTACTTC.

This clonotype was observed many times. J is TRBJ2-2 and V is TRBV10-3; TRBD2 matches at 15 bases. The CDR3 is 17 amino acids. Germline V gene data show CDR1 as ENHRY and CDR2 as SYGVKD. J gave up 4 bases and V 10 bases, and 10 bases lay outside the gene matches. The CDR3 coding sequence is TGTGCCACCGAGGGGACTAGCGGGAGGAGCGGCACCGGGGAGCTGTTTTTT. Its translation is CATEGTSGRSGTGELFF.

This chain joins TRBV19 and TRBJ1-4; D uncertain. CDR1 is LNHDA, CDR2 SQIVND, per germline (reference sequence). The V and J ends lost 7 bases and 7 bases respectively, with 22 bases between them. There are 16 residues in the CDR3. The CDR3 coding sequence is TGTGCCAGTAATCCCGGGATTGGTGTGTTGGGTGAAAAACTGTTTTTT. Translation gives CASNPGIGVLGEKLFF.

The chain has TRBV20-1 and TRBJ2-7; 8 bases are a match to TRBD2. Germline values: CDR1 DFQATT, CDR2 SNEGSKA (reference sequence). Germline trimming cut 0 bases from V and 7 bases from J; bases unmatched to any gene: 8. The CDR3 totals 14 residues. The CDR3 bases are TGCAGTGCTAGAGAGGGAGCGGGAGCGAGTGAGCAGTACTTC. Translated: CSAREGAGASEQYF.

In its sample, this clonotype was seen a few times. CDR3 loop: CASSLRRDFGSPLHF. CDR3 coding DNA: TGTGCCAGCAGCTTGCGCCGGGACTTTGGCTCACCCCTCCACTTT. The chain links TRBV5-5 to TRBJ1-6; tentatively, D is TRBD1 (5 bases). Looked up from germline, CDR1 is SGHKS and CDR2 is YYEKEE (reference sequence). The CDR3 has 15 residues. Trimming cost V 1 base and J 10 bases, with 15 bases left between them.

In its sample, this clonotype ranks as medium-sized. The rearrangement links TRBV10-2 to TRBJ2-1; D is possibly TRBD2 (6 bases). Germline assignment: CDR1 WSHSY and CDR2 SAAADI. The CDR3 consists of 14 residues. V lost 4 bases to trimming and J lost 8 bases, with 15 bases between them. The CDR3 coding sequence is TGCGCCAGCAGTGCGGGGGTACTCAGCCATGAGCAGTTCTTC. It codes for CASSAGVLSHEQFF.

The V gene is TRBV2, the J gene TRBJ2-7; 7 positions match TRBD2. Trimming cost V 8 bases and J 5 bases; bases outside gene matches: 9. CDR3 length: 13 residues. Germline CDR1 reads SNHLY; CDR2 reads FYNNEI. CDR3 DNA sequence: TGTGCCAGCCGGGTGGGGGGGTCCCACGAGCAGTACTTC. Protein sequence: CASRVGGSHEQYF.

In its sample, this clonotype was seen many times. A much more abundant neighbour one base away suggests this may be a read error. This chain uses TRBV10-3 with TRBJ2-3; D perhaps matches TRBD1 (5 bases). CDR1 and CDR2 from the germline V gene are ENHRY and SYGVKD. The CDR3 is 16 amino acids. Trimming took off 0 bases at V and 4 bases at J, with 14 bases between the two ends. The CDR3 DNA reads TGTGCCATCAGTGAGTCGACAGAGTCGGTCGCAGATACGCAGTATTTT. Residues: CAISESTESVADTQYF.

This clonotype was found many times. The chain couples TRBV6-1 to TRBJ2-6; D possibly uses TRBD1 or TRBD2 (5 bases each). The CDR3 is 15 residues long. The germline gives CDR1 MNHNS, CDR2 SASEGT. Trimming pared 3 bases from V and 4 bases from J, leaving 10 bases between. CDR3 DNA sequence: TGTGCCAGCAGTGACGAGGGGACCGGGGCCAACGTCCTGACTTTC. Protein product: CASSDEGTGANVLTF.

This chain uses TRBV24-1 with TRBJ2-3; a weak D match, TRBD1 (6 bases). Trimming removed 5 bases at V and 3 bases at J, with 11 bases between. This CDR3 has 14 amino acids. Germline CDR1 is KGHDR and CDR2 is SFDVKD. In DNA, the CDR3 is TGTGCCACCAGTGCGGCAGGGGTAACAGATACGCAGTATTTT. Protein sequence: CATSAAGVTDTQYF.

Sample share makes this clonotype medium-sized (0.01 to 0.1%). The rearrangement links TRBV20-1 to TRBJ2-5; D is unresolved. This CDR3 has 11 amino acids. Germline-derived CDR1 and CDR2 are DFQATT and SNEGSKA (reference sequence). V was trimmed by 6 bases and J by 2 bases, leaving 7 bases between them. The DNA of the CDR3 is TGCAGTGCCCAAGAACAAGAGACCCAGTACTTC. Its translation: CSAQEQETQYF.

The CDR3 DNA reads TGTGCCAGCAGCGTGGGACAGGGGCATCGAGAGCAGTACTTC. Translated: CASSVGQGHREQYF. The chain combines TRBV9 with TRBJ2-7; 10 bases match TRBD1. The CDR3 spans 14 residues. Germline CDR1 is SGDLS and CDR2 is YYNGEE. V dropped 2 bases and J dropped 7; count of bases not matched to a gene: 6.

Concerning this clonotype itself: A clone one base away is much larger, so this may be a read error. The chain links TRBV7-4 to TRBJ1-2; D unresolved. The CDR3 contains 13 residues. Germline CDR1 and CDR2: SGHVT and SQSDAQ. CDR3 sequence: CASSLVGNCGYTF. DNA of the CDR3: TGTGCCAGCAGCTTAGTGGGAAACTGTGGCTACACCTTC.

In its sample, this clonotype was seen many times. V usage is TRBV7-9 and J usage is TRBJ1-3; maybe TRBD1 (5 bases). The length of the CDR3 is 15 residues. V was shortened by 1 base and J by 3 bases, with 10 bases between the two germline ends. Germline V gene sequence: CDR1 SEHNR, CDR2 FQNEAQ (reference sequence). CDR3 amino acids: CASSLVPGRGNTIYF. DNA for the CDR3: TGTGCCAGCAGCTTAGTACCAGGGCGTGGAAACACCATATATTTT.

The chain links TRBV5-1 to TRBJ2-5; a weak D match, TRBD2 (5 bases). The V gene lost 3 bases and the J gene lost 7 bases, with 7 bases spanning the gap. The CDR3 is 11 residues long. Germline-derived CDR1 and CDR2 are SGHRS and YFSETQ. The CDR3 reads CASSSGGTQYF. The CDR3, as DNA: TGCGCCAGCAGCTCAGGAGGGACCCAGTACTTC.

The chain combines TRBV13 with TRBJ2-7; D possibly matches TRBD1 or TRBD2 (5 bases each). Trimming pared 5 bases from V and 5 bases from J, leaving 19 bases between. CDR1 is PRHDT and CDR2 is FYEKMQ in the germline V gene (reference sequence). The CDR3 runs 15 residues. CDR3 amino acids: CASSLRRGTGNEQYF. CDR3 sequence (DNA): TGTGCCAGCAGCCTACGAAGGGGAACGGGGAACGAGCAGTACTTC.

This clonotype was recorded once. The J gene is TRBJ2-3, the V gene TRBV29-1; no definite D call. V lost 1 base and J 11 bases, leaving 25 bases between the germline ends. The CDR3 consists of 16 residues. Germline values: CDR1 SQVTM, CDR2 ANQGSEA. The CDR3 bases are TGCAGCGTTGAAGGAGTAAGGCACGGAGCTTACAATGAGCAGTATTTT. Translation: CSVEGVRHGAYNEQYF.

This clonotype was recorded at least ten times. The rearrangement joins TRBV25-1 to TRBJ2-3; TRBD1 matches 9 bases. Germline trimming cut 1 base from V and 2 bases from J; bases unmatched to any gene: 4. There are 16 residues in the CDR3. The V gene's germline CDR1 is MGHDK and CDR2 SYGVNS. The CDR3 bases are TGTGCCAGCAGTGAATTGGGGACAGGGAACACAGATACGCAGTATTTT. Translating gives CASSELGTGNTDTQYF. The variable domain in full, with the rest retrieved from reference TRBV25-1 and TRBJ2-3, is EADIYQTPRYLVIGTGKKITLECSQTMGHDKMYWYQQDPGMELHLIHYSYGVNSTEKGDLSSESTVSRIRTEHFPLTLESARPSHTSQYLCASSELGTGNTDTQYFGPGTRLTVL.

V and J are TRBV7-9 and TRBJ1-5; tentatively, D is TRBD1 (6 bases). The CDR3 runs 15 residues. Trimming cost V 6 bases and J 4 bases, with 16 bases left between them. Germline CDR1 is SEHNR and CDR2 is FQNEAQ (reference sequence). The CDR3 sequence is CASRSGTRANQPQHF. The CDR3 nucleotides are TGTGCCAGCAGGTCCGGGACAAGGGCGAATCAGCCCCAGCATTTT.

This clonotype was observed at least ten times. The CDR3 nucleotides are TGTGCCAGCAGCGTAGTAGATTCTAGTACCGAGCAGTACTTC. This gives the protein CASSVVDSSTEQYF. The chain links TRBV9 to TRBJ2-7; D is uncertain. Germline CDR1 is SGDLS and CDR2 is YYNGEE. V lost 0 bases, J lost 6 bases, and 13 bases lay in between. The CDR3 runs 14 residues. Together with reference TRBV9 and TRBJ2-7, the CDR3 gives the full variable domain: DSGVTQTPKHLITATGQRVTLRCSPRSGDLSVYWYQQSLDQGLQFLIQYYNGEERAKGNILERFSAQQFPDLHSELNLSSLELGDSALYFCASSVVDSSTEQYFGPGTRLTVT.

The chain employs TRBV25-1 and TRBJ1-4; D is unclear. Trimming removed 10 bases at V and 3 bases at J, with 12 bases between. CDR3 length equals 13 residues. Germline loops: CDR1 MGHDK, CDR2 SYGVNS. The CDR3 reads CATQNSPNEKLFF. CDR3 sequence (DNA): TGTGCCACCCAAAACTCTCCTAATGAAAAACTGTTTTTT.

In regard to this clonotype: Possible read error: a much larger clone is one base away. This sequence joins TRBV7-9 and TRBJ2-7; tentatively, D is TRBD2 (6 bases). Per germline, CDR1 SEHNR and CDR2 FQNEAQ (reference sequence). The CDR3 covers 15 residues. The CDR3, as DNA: TGTGCCGGCAGCTTAGAGGCGGGATCTCACTACGAGCAGTACTTC. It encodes CAGSLEAGSHYEQYF.

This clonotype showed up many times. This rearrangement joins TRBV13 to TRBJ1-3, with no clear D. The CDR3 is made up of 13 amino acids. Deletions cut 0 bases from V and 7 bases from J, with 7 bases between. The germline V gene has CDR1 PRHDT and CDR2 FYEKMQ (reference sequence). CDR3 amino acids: CASSLGRFNTIYF. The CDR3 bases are TGTGCCAGCAGCTTAGGCCGCTTTAACACCATATATTTT.